This TCR beta chain was captured in a study of PD-L1 blockade in urothelial cancer. Study at large: Every 3 weeks, patients received intravenous atezolizumab 1,200 mg, beginning 2014. The authors examined blood 3 weeks (second dose) and 6 weeks after treatment start.

Assay used: immunoSEQ multiplex PCR; TCRdb lists only in-frame clones, some missing. Seen here are approximately 50,000 clones, around 89% observed once, and the top ten hold around 2.5%. Specified time point: peripheral blood 6 weeks after treatment start. CDR1 is SGHRS and CDR2 is YFSETQ in the germline V gene. The length of the CDR3 is 16 residues. Germline trimming cut 4 bases from V and 4 bases from J; bases unmatched to any gene: 9. Here the sequenced sample was PBMCs, taken around atezolizumab (anti-PD-L1) treatment. The chain joins TRBV5-1 to TRBJ2-7, with 12 bases identical to TRBD2. The clonotype was recovered from a man aged 55 to 69 with urothelial cancer. CDR3 loop: CASSPSTSGGNYEQYF. CDR3 DNA sequence: TGCGCCAGCAGCCCATCGACTAGCGGGGGCAATTACGAGCAGTACTTC.